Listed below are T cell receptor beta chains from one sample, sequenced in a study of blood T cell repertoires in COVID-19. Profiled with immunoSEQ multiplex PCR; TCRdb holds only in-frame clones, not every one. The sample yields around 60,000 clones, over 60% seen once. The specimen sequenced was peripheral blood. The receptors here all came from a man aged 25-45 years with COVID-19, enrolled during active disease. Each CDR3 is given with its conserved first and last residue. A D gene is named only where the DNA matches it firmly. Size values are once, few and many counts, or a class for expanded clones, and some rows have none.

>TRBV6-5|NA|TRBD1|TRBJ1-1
CASSPRDSLNTEAFF
TGTGCCAGCAGTCCAAGGGACAGCCTGAACACTGAAGCTTTCTTT
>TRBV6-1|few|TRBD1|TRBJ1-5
CASSEMGQGNQPQHF
TGTGCCAGCAGTGAAATGGGACAGGGCAATCAGCCCCAGCATTTT
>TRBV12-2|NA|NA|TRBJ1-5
CASRLVRDRDDQPQHF
TGTGCAAGTCGCTTGGTCCGGGACAGGGACGACCAGCCCCAGCATTTT
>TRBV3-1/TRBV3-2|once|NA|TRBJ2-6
CASSQAPPGAGANVLTF
TGTGCCAGCAGCCAAGCCCCCCCAGGGGCTGGGGCCAACGTCCTGACTTTC
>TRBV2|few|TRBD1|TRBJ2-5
CASSGTGQSGSSQYF
TGTGCCAGCAGCGGAACGGGACAGAGCGGTTCATCCCAGTACTTC
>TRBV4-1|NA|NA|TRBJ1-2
CASSQTGTPRTYGYTF
TGCGCCAGCAGCCAGACCGGGACACCCCGGACCTATGGCTACACCTTC
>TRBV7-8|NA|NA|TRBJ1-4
CASSFETGKLFF
TGTGCCAGCAGCTTCGAAACCGGGAAACTGTTTTTT
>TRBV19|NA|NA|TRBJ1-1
CASKPQGQTNTEAFF
TGTGCCAGTAAGCCCCAGGGCCAGACAAACACTGAAGCTTTCTTT
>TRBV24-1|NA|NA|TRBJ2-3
CATSDLRGSTRTDTQYF
TGTGCCACCAGTGATTTGCGGGGATCTACTCGAACAGATACGCAGTATTTT
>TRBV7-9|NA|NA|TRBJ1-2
CASSRLQGIDYGYTF
TGTGCCAGCAGTCGACTCCAGGGCATCGACTATGGCTACACCTTC
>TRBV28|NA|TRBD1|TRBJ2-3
CASSFTGGPDTQYF
TGTGCCAGCAGTTTCACAGGGGGCCCAGATACGCAGTATTTT
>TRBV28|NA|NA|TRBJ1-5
CASSLPGGGNQPQHF
TGTGCCAGCAGTTTACCAGGAGGCGGCAATCAGCCCCAGCATTTT
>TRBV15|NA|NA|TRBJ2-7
CATSRDSQEQYF
TGTGCCACCAGCAGAGATAGCCAGGAGCAGTACTTC
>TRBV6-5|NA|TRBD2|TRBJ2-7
CASSYSGGGIYEQYF
TGTGCCAGCAGTTACTCGGGCGGGGGAATTTACGAGCAGTACTTC
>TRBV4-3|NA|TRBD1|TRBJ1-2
CASSQDRTGEGYTF
TGCGCCAGCAGCCAAGACCGGACAGGGGAGGGCTACACCTTC
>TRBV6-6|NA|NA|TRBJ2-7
CASSYSGGPYEQYF
TGTGCCAGCAGTTACTCCGGCGGTCCCTACGAGCAGTACTTC
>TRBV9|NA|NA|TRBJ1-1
CASSEAAGKDTEAFF
TGTGCCAGCAGCGAGGCGGCGGGGAAGGACACTGAAGCTTTCTTT